The 27 T cell receptor beta chains listed next were all sequenced from one sample in a study of T cells in localized non-small cell lung cancer. Generated by immunoSEQ multiplex PCR, the TCRdb table keeps only in-frame clones and is missing some. The sample has roughly 20,000 clones, around 90% seen once. The sample was peripheral blood, taken before any cancer treatment. The receptors here all came from a male donor older than 55 with stage I squamous cell lung carcinoma.

The rearrangement joins TRBV7-9 to TRBJ1-2, with 7 nucleotides matching TRBD1. V dropped 1 base and J dropped 4; count of bases not matched to a gene: 12. The CDR3 length is 17 residues. Looked up from germline, CDR1 is SEHNR and CDR2 is FQNEAQ (reference sequence). As DNA, the CDR3 is TGTGCCAGCAGCTTAGGAGGTGTAGGGGGCGCAGGCTATGGCTACACCTTC. Its protein is CASSLGGVGGAGYGYTF. Supplemented by reference TRBV7-9 and TRBJ1-2, the full variable domain reads DTGVSQNPRHKITKRGQNVTFRCDPISEHNRLYWYRQTLGQGPEFLTYFQNEAQLEKSRLLSDRFSAERPKGSFSTLEIQRTEQGDSAMYLCASSLGGVGGAGYGYTFGSGTRLTVV.

A single count supports this clone. The rearrangement joins TRBV5-1 to TRBJ2-1; 10 bases map to TRBD2. This CDR3 has 17 residues. Per the germline V gene, CDR1 is SGHRS and CDR2 is YFSETQ. The V segment lost 1 base and the J segment 1 base; nucleotides outside the gene matches: 5. CDR3 sequence (DNA): TGCGCCAGCAGCTTGCTTAGCGGGGGGTCGTCCTACAATGAGCAGTTCTTC. This codes for CASSLLSGGSSYNEQFF.

This sequence joins TRBV27 and TRBJ1-6; possibly TRBD1 for D (5 bases). The CDR3 loop spans 14 amino acids. V shed 5 bases and J shed 7 bases, with 12 bases lying between them. CDR1 and CDR2 (germline): MNHEY, SMNVEV (reference sequence). DNA of the CDR3: TGTGCCAGCAGTGTCAGGGCGGTCAATTCACCCCTCCACTTT. Protein product: CASSVRAVNSPLHF.

V and J are TRBV12-5 and TRBJ1-1; D ambiguous. Germline assignment: CDR1 LGHNT and CDR2 FRNRAP. CDR3 length: 13 amino acids. V was pared by 7 bases and J by 3 bases, with 12 bases between. The CDR3: CASASPFYTEAFF. CDR3 in DNA: TGTGCTAGTGCCTCCCCGTTTTACACTGAAGCTTTCTTT.

This clone was seen a handful of times. This chain uses TRBV11-2 with TRBJ2-7; no clear D. CDR1 is SGHAT and CDR2 is FQNNGV in the germline V gene. The CDR3 runs 14 residues. V was trimmed by 1 base and J by 0 bases, leaving 7 bases between them. CDR3 sequence: CASSLALASYEQYF. The DNA of the CDR3 is TGTGCCAGCAGCTTAGCTCTGGCCTCCTACGAGCAGTACTTC.

In DNA form, the CDR3 reads TGTGCCAGCAGCCCCGGCGGTAAGGGCGGGGCCAACGTCCTGACTTTC. This gives the protein CASSPGGKGGANVLTF. The chain has TRBV5-4 and TRBJ2-6; no clear D. This CDR3 comprises 16 residues. The germline gives CDR1 SGHNT, CDR2 YYREEE (reference sequence). Trimming pared 4 bases from V and 4 bases from J, leaving 15 bases between.

This sequence joins TRBV10-2 and TRBJ1-5; D unclear. CDR1 and CDR2 (germline): WSHSY, SAAADI. The CDR3 totals 15 residues. V lost 1 base and J lost 6, with 13 bases in between. In DNA form, the CDR3 reads TGCGCCAGCAGTGAGTGGCAGGATAGAATTCAGCCCCAGCATTTT. This translates into CASSEWQDRIQPQHF.

V usage is TRBV30 and J usage is TRBJ2-7; 9 positions match TRBD1. Germline V CDR1 and CDR2: GTSNPN, SVGIG (reference sequence). The trim removed 3 bases at V and 3 bases at J, leaving 6 bases unmatched. CDR3 size: 14 residues. The CDR3 region has the DNA TGTGCCTGGAGCTCGACAGGGGGAGGCTACGAGCAGTACTTC. Translated: CAWSSTGGGYEQYF.

The gene calls are TRBV5-5 and TRBJ1-4; 8 bases are shared with TRBD1. Germline V lookup: CDR1 SGHKS, CDR2 YYEKEE (reference sequence). This CDR3 is built from 16 residues. V lost 3 bases to trimming and J lost 0 bases; unmatched junction nucleotides: 4. The CDR3 reads CASSSGQVATNEKLFF. The CDR3 DNA reads TGTGCCAGCAGCTCGGGACAGGTAGCAACTAATGAAAAACTGTTTTTT.

V gene TRBV5-4 combines with J gene TRBJ1-6, with 7 bases that match TRBD1. The germline V gene encodes CDR1 SGHNT and CDR2 YYREEE (reference sequence). The CDR3 covers 15 residues. The trim removed 2 bases at V and 8 bases at J, leaving 7 bases unmatched. The CDR3 nucleotides read TGTGCCAGCAGCTTCAGGGGGACCGCCGATTCACCCCTCCACTTT. Translation gives CASSFRGTADSPLHF.

The chain uses TRBV18 and TRBJ1-3; D is uncertain. V dropped 2 bases and J dropped 0 bases, with 5 bases sitting between them. Looked up from germline, CDR1 is KGHSH and CDR2 is LQKENI. This CDR3 is built from 14 residues. This CDR3 is CASSPGNSGNTIYF. Here the CDR3 DNA reads TGTGCCAGCTCACCAGGGAACTCTGGAAACACCATATATTTT.

The chain is built from TRBV5-4 and TRBJ2-1; D might be TRBD1 (5 bases). From germline, CDR1 is SGHNT and CDR2 YYREEE (reference sequence). CDR3 size: 13 residues. The V end lost 4 bases, the J end lost 0 bases, and 5 bases lay between the germline ends. This CDR3 reads CASSRGSYNEQFF. Here the CDR3 DNA reads TGTGCCAGCAGCAGGGGCTCCTACAATGAGCAGTTCTTC.

The CDR3 region is CASSPGQGAWGTEAFF. The DNA of the CDR3 is TGTGCCAGCAGTCCCGGACAGGGGGCCTGGGGCACTGAAGCTTTCTTT. The chain employs TRBV27 and TRBJ1-1; 11 bases fit TRBD1. Germline V lookup: CDR1 MNHEY, CDR2 SMNVEV (reference sequence). This CDR3 contains 16 residues. The J segment lost 4 bases and the V segment lost 5 bases, leaving 9 bases of the junction unmatched.

This chain joins TRBV7-8 and TRBJ2-5; the D gene is possibly TRBD2 (5 bases). This CDR3 has 13 residues. Deletions cut 2 bases from V and 2 bases from J, with 6 bases between. Germline-derived CDR1 and CDR2 are SGHVS and FQNEAQ. The CDR3 DNA follows: TGTGCCAGCAGCTTAAAGCGGCAAGAGACCCAGTACTTC. Translating gives CASSLKRQETQYF.

The chain is built from TRBV11-2 and TRBJ1-2, with a tentative D call TRBD1 (6 bases). Trimming shortened V by 5 bases and J by 4 bases, and 17 bases separated the two germline ends. Per germline, CDR1 SGHAT and CDR2 FQNNGV. This CDR3 is 15 amino acids long. The CDR3 loop is CASSDGLTGFYGYTF. The DNA for the CDR3 is TGTGCCAGCAGCGACGGTTTGACAGGCTTCTATGGCTACACCTTC.

The chain has TRBV14 and TRBJ2-2, with no clear D. The CDR3 spans 13 residues. Germline V gene lookup returns CDR1 SGHDN and CDR2 FVKESK. Trimming pared 3 bases from V and 10 bases from J, leaving 12 bases between. As DNA, the CDR3 is TGTGCCAGCAGCCATCTTACGGATGAGGAGCTGTTTTTT. This gives the protein CASSHLTDEELFF.

The gene calls are TRBV5-6 and TRBJ1-6, with D unclear. Germline values: CDR1 SGHDT, CDR2 YYEEEE. V lost 0 bases and J 0 bases, leaving 4 bases between the germline ends. The CDR3 is 15 residues long. CDR3 DNA: TGTGCCAGCAGCTTGGGCAGCTCCTATAATTCACCCCTCCACTTT. Amino acid sequence: CASSLGSSYNSPLHF.

This clone occurred a few times. This chain uses TRBV5-1 with TRBJ1-1, with D unclear. CDR3 length: 14 amino acids. Germline CDR1 and CDR2: SGHRS and YFSETQ. V shed 1 base and J shed 0 bases, with 7 bases lying between them. CDR3: CASSLITLNTEAFF. In DNA, the CDR3 is TGCGCCAGCAGCTTGATTACACTGAACACTGAAGCTTTCTTT.

The chain employs TRBV18 and TRBJ2-1, with a weak D call TRBD2 (6 bases). Germline assignment: CDR1 KGHSH and CDR2 LQKENI. CDR3 length equals 14 residues. Trimming pared 0 bases from V and 5 bases from J, leaving 8 bases between. The CDR3 DNA follows: TGTGCCAGCTCACCACCGGGGGGAAACAATGAGCAGTTCTTC. This sequence encodes CASSPPGGNNEQFF.

This chain uses TRBV28 with TRBJ2-7; 12 bases agree with TRBD1. The V gene's germline CDR1 is MDHEN and CDR2 SYDVKM. V was clipped by 8 bases and J by 7 bases; unmatched bases: 15. This CDR3 is built from 16 residues. CDR3 in DNA: TGTGCCAGCTCCCCACCTCTGGGACAGGGGGCGCCTGAGCAGTACTTC. Translating it yields CASSPPLGQGAPEQYF.

This clone appeared a single time. This chain joins TRBV5-4 and TRBJ1-2, with D perhaps matching TRBD1 (6 bases). This CDR3 region has 17 residues. Germline V gives CDR1 SGHNT, CDR2 YYREEE (reference sequence). V lost 1 base and J 9 bases, leaving 25 bases between the germline ends. The CDR3 spells CASSLMALTQGVWSYTF. In DNA form, the CDR3 reads TGTGCCAGCAGCTTGATGGCCCTAACACAGGGAGTTTGGAGCTACACCTTC.

This sequence joins TRBV7-6 and TRBJ2-5; the D call may be TRBD1 or TRBD2 (5 bases each). Looked up from germline, CDR1 is SGHVS and CDR2 is FNYEAQ. Trimming took 7 bases from V and 3 from J, leaving 21 bases between them. The CDR3 length is 16 residues. The CDR3 DNA reads TGTGCCAGCAAGTCGAGAATCCTCGGGACCAAAGAGACCCAGTACTTC. Translating gives CASKSRILGTKETQYF.

The chain has TRBV27 and TRBJ1-5; the match to TRBD1 covers 9 bases. The CDR3 contains 17 residues. Germline CDR1 and CDR2: MNHEY and SMNVEV (reference sequence). Germline trimming cut 6 bases from V and 4 bases from J; bases unmatched to any gene: 13. Here the CDR3 DNA reads TGTGCCAGCAGACCCCGTTCCGGGACAGGGCTTAATCAGCCCCAGCATTTT. It encodes CASRPRSGTGLNQPQHF.

The chain is built from TRBV5-1 and TRBJ1-2; D call uncertain. The V gene lost 0 bases and the J gene lost 0 bases, with 6 bases spanning the gap. The CDR3 consists of 14 residues. CDR1 is SGHRS and CDR2 is YFSETQ in the germline V gene. In DNA, the CDR3 is TGCGCCAGCAGCTTGGCCGACACTAACTATGGCTACACCTTC. It yields the protein CASSLADTNYGYTF.

Concerning this clone: The junction does not match germline at one end; this may be a read error. The V call is TRBV5-8, the J call TRBJ2-2; D gene ambiguous. There are 13 residues in the CDR3. Germline CDR1 is SGHTS and CDR2 is YDEGEE. CDR3 in DNA: TGTGCCAGCAGCTTGTGGAACTCCGGGGAGCTGTTTTTT. Protein sequence: CASSLWNSGELFF.

The rearrangement uses TRBV6-1 and TRBJ2-3; 7 bases agree with TRBD1. J gave up 2 bases and V 4 bases, and 6 bases lay outside the gene matches. CDR1 is MNHNS and CDR2 is SASEGT in the germline V gene. CDR3 length equals 15 residues. The CDR3 sequence: CASSATTGPTDTQYF. As DNA, the CDR3 is TGTGCCAGCAGTGCCACGACAGGGCCCACAGATACGCAGTATTTT.

J is TRBJ2-7 and V is TRBV6-5; D is perhaps TRBD2 (6 bases). The V end lost 5 bases, the J end lost 9 bases, and 14 bases lay between the germline ends. The CDR3 is 12 amino acids. Germline V lookup: CDR1 MNHEY, CDR2 SVGAGI. CDR3 in amino acids: CASSPGRGTQYF. CDR3 DNA sequence: TGTGCCAGCAGTCCCGGCCGGGGGACGCAGTACTTC.